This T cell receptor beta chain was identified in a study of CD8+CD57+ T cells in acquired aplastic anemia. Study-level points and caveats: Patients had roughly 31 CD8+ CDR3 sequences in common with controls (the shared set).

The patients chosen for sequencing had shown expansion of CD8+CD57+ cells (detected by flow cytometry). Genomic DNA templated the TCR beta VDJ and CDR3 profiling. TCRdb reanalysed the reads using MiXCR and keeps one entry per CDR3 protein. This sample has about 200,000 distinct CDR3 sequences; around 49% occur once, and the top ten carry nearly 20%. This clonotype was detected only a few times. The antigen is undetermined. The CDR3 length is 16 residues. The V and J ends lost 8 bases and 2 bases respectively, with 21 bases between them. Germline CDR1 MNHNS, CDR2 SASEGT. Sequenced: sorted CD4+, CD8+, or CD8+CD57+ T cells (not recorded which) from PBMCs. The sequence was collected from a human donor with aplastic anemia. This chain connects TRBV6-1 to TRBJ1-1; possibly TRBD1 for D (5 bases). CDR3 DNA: TGTGCCAGCCCTAAATGGCAGGGTGGATCCAACACTGAAGCTTTCTTT. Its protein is CASPKWQGGSNTEAFF.